The 11 T cell receptor beta chains given below trace back to one sample, sequenced in a study of cytomegalovirus exposure and HLA in healthy donors. Amplification used 60 Vbeta primers and 13 Jbeta primers. Sequencing used immunoSEQ multiplex PCR; TCRdb keeps in-frame clones, though not all of them. The sample has about 130,000 clones, roughly four fifths seen once. The sample comprised PBMCs. The origin of the receptors is a boy between 10 and 17 years old in good health and CMV-seronegative.

This rearrangement joins TRBV10-3 to TRBJ1-1; 7 nucleotides match TRBD1. CDR1 and CDR2 (germline): ENHRY, SYGVKD. The CDR3 extends over 13 amino acids. The V and J ends lost 2 bases and 4 bases, in that order; junction bases with no gene match: 1. Written as DNA, the CDR3 is TGTGCCATCAGTGAGGCAGGGGGCACTGAAGCTTTCTTT. Its translation is CAISEAGGTEAFF.

The CDR3: CASSWSGTGGEKLFF. CDR3 DNA sequence: TGTGCCAGCAGTTGGTCCGGGACAGGGGGCGAAAAACTGTTTTTT. This chain uses TRBV6-5 with TRBJ1-4; 12 nucleotides line up with TRBD1. The V gene's germline CDR1 is MNHEY and CDR2 SVGAGI. This CDR3 has 15 residues. The junction had 5 bases not matched to a gene; V was cut back by 4 bases and J by 8 bases.

The CDR3 DNA sequence: TGTGCCTGGAGTATAACTAGCGGGAGTCATTTCTTC. Protein product: CAWSITSGSHFF. This chain connects TRBV30 to TRBJ2-1, with 11 bases lining up with TRBD2. Germline CDR1 reads GTSNPN; CDR2 reads SVGIG (reference sequence). V was clipped by 2 bases and J by 16 bases; unmatched bases: 7. The CDR3 is made up of 12 amino acids.

The V gene is TRBV7-6, the J gene TRBJ2-2, with TRBD2 identical over 7 bases. Germline trimming cut 6 bases from V and 7 bases from J; bases unmatched to any gene: 14. Germline CDR1 and CDR2: SGHVS and FNYEAQ. This CDR3 is built from 16 residues. CDR3 nucleotides: TGTGCCAGCAGTATTAGGCGGGCGGGAGACGGCGGGGAGCTGTTTTTT. It yields the protein CASSIRRAGDGGELFF.

In its sample, this clone was seen a few times. This chain connects TRBV9 to TRBJ2-5, with a weak D call TRBD2 (6 bases). CDR3 length: 18 amino acids. With 4 bases removed from V and 1 base from J, the gap between germline ends came to 23 bases. Germline V gives CDR1 SGDLS, CDR2 YYNGEE. The CDR3 loop reads CASSRTPVPRDSQETQYF. In nucleotides, the CDR3 is TGTGCCAGCAGCCGTACCCCAGTGCCCCGGGACTCCCAAGAGACCCAGTACTTC.

This chain joins TRBV27 and TRBJ2-7, with D possibly matching TRBD1 (5 bases). The CDR3 is 13 amino acids. Trimming took off 5 bases at V and 1 base at J, with 9 bases between the two ends. The V gene's germline CDR1 is MNHEY and CDR2 SMNVEV (reference sequence). The CDR3 DNA is TGTGCCAGCAGTAGGACACCTTCCTACGAGCAGTACTTC. Translation gives CASSRTPSYEQYF.

The chain uses TRBV27 and TRBJ2-7; 10 nucleotides agree with TRBD1. This CDR3 has 16 residues. The J segment lost 5 bases and the V segment lost 3 bases, leaving 10 bases of the junction unmatched. Germline assignment: CDR1 MNHEY and CDR2 SMNVEV (reference sequence). The CDR3 sequence is CASSFPPGQGGHEQYF. The CDR3 DNA reads as TGTGCCAGCAGTTTTCCTCCTGGACAGGGGGGCCACGAGCAGTACTTC.

In this sample, this clone turned up once. The chain is built from TRBV5-1 and TRBJ1-1; no reliable D call. V was shortened by 0 bases and J by 4 bases, with 7 bases between the two germline ends. Germline-derived CDR1 and CDR2 are SGHRS and YFSETQ. CDR3 length equals 13 residues. The CDR3 spells CASSLEIVTEAFF. The CDR3 DNA sequence: TGCGCCAGCAGCTTGGAAATCGTCACTGAAGCTTTCTTT.

The V call is TRBV18, the J call TRBJ1-1, with D possibly matching TRBD1 (5 bases). V was pared by 3 bases and J by 0 bases, with 8 bases between. Germline CDR1 and CDR2: KGHSH and LQKENI. The CDR3 spans 14 residues. The CDR3 nucleotides read TGTGCCAGCTCACCGGACATCCTGAACACTGAAGCTTTCTTT. This codes for CASSPDILNTEAFF.

The chain is built from TRBV4-1 and TRBJ2-2; possible D gene TRBD1, 6 bases. Germline CDR1 reads MGHRA; CDR2 reads YSYEKL. The ends were cut back, 1 base at V and 2 bases at J, with 8 bases in the middle. The CDR3 contains 15 residues. CDR3 protein: CASSQGTVNTGELFF. The CDR3 region has the DNA TGCGCCAGCAGCCAAGGGACAGTCAACACCGGGGAGCTGTTTTTT.

J is TRBJ2-3 and V is TRBV9, with unresolved D. The CDR3 contains 14 residues. The V and J ends lost 3 bases and 5 bases respectively, with 13 bases between them. Germline V gene sequence: CDR1 SGDLS, CDR2 YYNGEE. In DNA form, the CDR3 reads TGTGCCAGCAGCGAACAAGACTGGAGAGATACGCAGTATTTT. This encodes CASSEQDWRDTQYF.